The 12 T cell receptor beta chains presented below share a single source sample, sequenced in a study of post-analysis software for immune sequencing data. cDNA libraries of TCR beta carried unique molecular identifiers. TCRdb redid the calling of the PCR reads with MiXCR, one entry per CDR3 protein. The table shows under 900,000 distinct CDR3 sequences, with around 53% occurring only once. Overall study findings and caveats: TRBV5-6, TRBV5-1 and TRBV20-1 were among roughly five TRBV segments more frequent in patients than controls.

Antigens of these TCRs are unknown. The source material was blood. These receptors came from a girl aged 5-17 years with multiple sclerosis.

The chain recombines TRBV28 with TRBJ2-1, with D unresolved. The CDR3 runs 15 residues. Germline V gene lookup returns CDR1 MDHEN and CDR2 SYDVKM. The V end was cut by 3 bases, the J end by 0 bases, with 9 bases between. In nucleotides, the CDR3 is TGTGCCAGCAGTTTTACAAGGAGCTCCTACAATGAGCAGTTCTTC. This codes for CASSFTRSSYNEQFF.

The chain uses TRBV20-1 and TRBJ2-7, with TRBD2 matching over 12 bases. V was pared by 2 bases and J by 2 bases, with 7 bases of the junction left unmatched. CDR3 length: 16 amino acids. CDR1 and CDR2 from the germline V gene are DFQATT and SNEGSKA (reference sequence). The CDR3 coding sequence is TGCAGTGCTAGACCCGGGGGACTAGCGGGCACCTACGAGCAGTACTTC. Translated, it gives CSARPGGLAGTYEQYF.

This chain joins TRBV7-3 and TRBJ2-1; 7 positions agree with TRBD2. This CDR3 is 15 amino acids long. Unmatched junction bases numbered 2, after V lost 1 base and J lost 2 bases. Germline-derived CDR1 and CDR2 are SGHTA and FQGTGA. DNA for the CDR3: TGTGCCAGCAGCTTAAATGCGGGGGCCTACAATGAGCAGTTCTTC. Protein product: CASSLNAGAYNEQFF.

This clonotype was observed a handful of times. V is TRBV29-1 and J is TRBJ2-7; a weak D match, TRBD2 (7 bases). Trimming cost V 7 bases and J 4 bases, with 23 bases left between them. CDR1 and CDR2 from the germline V gene are SQVTM and ANQGSEA. This CDR3 region has 15 residues. The CDR3 protein is CSAAAGAGVRYEQYF. The CDR3 DNA reads as TGCAGCGCGGCCGCAGGGGCGGGAGTAAGGTACGAGCAGTACTTC.

The J gene is TRBJ1-2, the V gene TRBV29-1; 7 nucleotides agree with TRBD1. Germline V gene sequence: CDR1 SQVTM, CDR2 ANQGSEA. This CDR3 region has 13 residues. V shed 0 bases and J 5 bases; nucleotides not matched to a gene: 3. The CDR3 nucleotides read TGCAGCGTTGAAGAAATCAGGGGGTATGGCTACACCTTC. Amino acids: CSVEEIRGYGYTF.

V is TRBV2 and J is TRBJ1-5; tentatively, D is TRBD1 (5 bases). CDR1 is SNHLY and CDR2 is FYNNEI in the germline V gene. The CDR3 extends over 17 amino acids. The V and J ends lost 6 bases and 2 bases respectively, with 20 bases between them. As DNA, the CDR3 is TGTGCCAGCAGCCAACCGAGCCCAGGGTATGGCAATCAGCCCCAGCATTTT. This codes for CASSQPSPGYGNQPQHF.

The chain carries TRBV20-1 and TRBJ1-1; 8 bases fit TRBD1. The V and J ends lost 5 bases and 5 bases, in that order; junction bases with no gene match: 10. The length of the CDR3 is 14 residues. The germline V gene encodes CDR1 DFQATT and CDR2 SNEGSKA (reference sequence). CDR3 amino acids: CSAQGRGRGTEAFF. Written as DNA, the CDR3 is TGCAGTGCTCAGGGCAGGGGGCGCGGGACTGAAGCTTTCTTT.

This clonotype was detected only once. CDR3 region: CASSLVTSGGIEQFF. For the CDR3, the DNA is TGCGCCAGCAGCTTGGTGACTAGCGGGGGGATTGAGCAGTTCTTC. The rearrangement joins TRBV5-1 to TRBJ2-1, with 13 positions matching TRBD2. CDR3 size: 15 residues. The germline gives CDR1 SGHRS, CDR2 YFSETQ. Germline trimming cut 0 bases from V and 9 bases from J; bases unmatched to any gene: 3.

The V and J genes are TRBV12-3 or TRBV12-4 and TRBJ2-7, with D perhaps TRBD2 (6 bases). V lost 3 bases to trimming and J lost 0 bases, with 15 bases between them. The CDR3 loop spans 16 amino acids. This CDR3 is CASSLGRIPSSYEQYF. DNA for the CDR3: TGTGCCAGCAGTTTGGGGAGGATACCAAGCTCCTACGAGCAGTACTTC.

V usage is TRBV12-3 or TRBV12-4 and J usage is TRBJ2-1; a weak D match, TRBD1 (6 bases). There are 19 residues in the CDR3. Trimming took off 2 bases at V and 0 bases at J, with 20 bases between the two ends. The CDR3 loop reads CASSLTTTGGRSSYNEQFF. In DNA form, the CDR3 reads TGTGCCAGCAGTTTAACAACGACTGGGGGCCGGAGCTCCTACAATGAGCAGTTCTTC.

The chain couples TRBV5-1 to TRBJ2-6; D is ambiguous. V was shortened by 4 bases and J by 3 bases, with 14 bases between the two germline ends. Germline assignment: CDR1 SGHRS and CDR2 YFSETQ. The CDR3 is 16 residues long. CDR3 sequence: CASSPEGIGGANVLTF. CDR3 in DNA: TGCGCCAGCAGCCCGGAAGGTATTGGTGGGGCCAACGTCCTGACTTTC.

This sequence joins TRBV2 and TRBJ1-5; 11 nucleotides agree with TRBD1. The V gene end was trimmed by 6 bases and the J gene end by 3 bases; junction bases not matched to a gene: 4. Germline V gives CDR1 SNHLY, CDR2 FYNNEI. This CDR3 is 15 amino acids long. CDR3 nucleotides: TGTGCCAGCAGCCGGGACAGGGGGTTCAATCAGCCCCAGCATTTT. Amino acids: CASSRDRGFNQPQHF.